Presented here are 20 T cell receptor beta chains from one specimen sequenced in a study of blood T cell repertoires in COVID-19. Sequenced by immunoSEQ multiplex PCR; TCRdb stores in-frame clones only, minus some. The sample has a few hundred thousand clones, roughly nine tenths seen once. Source material: PBMCs or T cells enriched from blood (not recorded which). All receptors derive from a woman aged 45 to 65 in a cohort exposed to, infected with or recovered from COVID-19 (not recorded which).

The rearrangement joins TRBV5-6 to TRBJ2-7; D is perhaps TRBD2 (5 bases). The germline V and J ends were trimmed by 1 base and 2 bases, with 19 bases remaining between them. Per the germline V gene, CDR1 is SGHDT and CDR2 is YYEEEE. CDR3 length equals 17 residues. For the CDR3, the DNA is TGTGCCAGCAGCTTGTCTAGCAGAACGGGTAGCGCCTACGAGCAGTACTTC. The encoded protein is CASSLSSRTGSAYEQYF.

This clone was recorded only once. This chain connects TRBV7-9 to TRBJ2-2; 11 bases align to TRBD2. The CDR3 consists of 15 residues. The germline V gene encodes CDR1 SEHNR and CDR2 FQNEAQ (reference sequence). V shed 3 bases and J 10 bases; nucleotides not matched to a gene: 7. The CDR3, as DNA: TGTGCCAGCAGCTTCCTGACTAGCGGGGTCGCGGAGCTGTTTTTT. Its translation: CASSFLTSGVAELFF. Full variable domain (outside the CDR3, taken from reference TRBV7-9 and TRBJ2-2): DTGVSQNPRHKITKRGQNVTFRCDPISEHNRLYWYRQTLGQGPEFLTYFQNEAQLEKSRLLSDRFSAERPKGSFSTLEIQRTEQGDSAMYLCASSFLTSGVAELFFGEGSRLTVL.

The gene calls are TRBV6-5 and TRBJ1-3; possibly TRBD1 for D (5 bases). This CDR3 has 15 amino acids. Germline V gene lookup returns CDR1 MNHEY and CDR2 SVGAGI. Trimming removed 2 bases at V and 2 bases at J, with 10 bases between. The CDR3 region is CASSYTGGAGNTIYF. The CDR3 DNA reads as TGTGCCAGCAGTTACACAGGTGGAGCTGGAAACACCATATATTTT.

This chain links TRBV3-1 (or the pseudogene TRBV3-2) with TRBJ2-2, with D tentatively TRBD1 (6 bases). Trimming took 11 bases from V and 1 from J, leaving 11 bases between them. The CDR3 is 13 residues long. Germline V gene sequence: CDR1 LGHDT, CDR2 YNNKEL (reference sequence). CDR3 in DNA: TGTGCCGCCACGGACAGGAACACCGGGGAGCTGTTTTTT. This codes for CAATDRNTGELFF.

This chain connects TRBV5-1 to TRBJ2-7, with D maybe TRBD2 (6 bases). Germline loops: CDR1 SGHRS, CDR2 YFSETQ. V lost 1 base, J lost 5 bases, and 22 bases lay in between. The CDR3 has 17 residues. CDR3 residues: CASSLYGGFQVVDEQYF. The CDR3 bases are TGCGCCAGCAGCTTGTATGGAGGGTTTCAAGTAGTTGACGAGCAGTACTTC. Full variable domain (remainder filled in from reference TRBV5-1 and TRBJ2-7): KAGVTQTPRYLIKTRGQQVTLSCSPISGHRSVSWYQQTPGQGLQFLFEYFSETQRNKGNFPGRFSGRQFSNSRSEMNVSTLELGDSALYLCASSLYGGFQVVDEQYFGPGTRLTVT.

The rearrangement links TRBV6-5 to TRBJ2-5, with TRBD2 as a possible D gene (7 bases). Trimming removed 6 bases at V and 0 bases at J, with 14 bases between. The CDR3 has 15 residues. CDR1 and CDR2 (germline): MNHEY, SVGAGI. DNA of the CDR3: TGTGCCAGCAGCCCAAAGGGGGGGGACCAAGAGACCCAGTACTTC. Its translation is CASSPKGGDQETQYF.

The J gene is TRBJ2-3, the V gene TRBV29-1; D is possibly TRBD2 (6 bases). The CDR3 totals 17 residues. V dropped 5 bases and J dropped 2 bases, with 23 bases sitting between them. The V gene's germline CDR1 is SQVTM and CDR2 ANQGSEA. The CDR3 sequence: CSVLNTGGGPVTDTQYF. The DNA for the CDR3 is TGCAGCGTTTTAAACACGGGCGGAGGGCCCGTCACAGATACGCAGTATTTT.

This rearrangement joins TRBV4-1 to TRBJ1-2; 10 nucleotides match TRBD1. J lost 1 base, V lost 1 base, and 12 bases had no gene match. Germline V gene sequence: CDR1 MGHRA, CDR2 YSYEKL. This CDR3 spans 19 amino acids. The chain's CDR3 is CASSQGGTGVFTRNYGYTF. The DNA of the CDR3 is TGCGCCAGCAGCCAAGGCGGGACAGGGGTTTTCACACGTAACTATGGCTACACCTTC.

The chain joins TRBV9 to TRBJ2-1, with TRBD1 as a possible D gene (6 bases). The germline gives CDR1 SGDLS, CDR2 YYNGEE. The length of the CDR3 is 16 residues. V gave up 3 bases and J gave up 3 bases, with 16 bases separating them. CDR3 protein: CASSASLRDNYNEQFF. For the CDR3, the DNA is TGTGCCAGCAGCGCCTCTCTCCGGGACAACTACAATGAGCAGTTCTTC.

J is TRBJ2-4 and V is TRBV4-2; D not resolved. The V gene's germline CDR1 is LGHNA and CDR2 YNFKEQ. The CDR3 runs 15 residues. Trimming took off 1 base at V and 6 bases at J, with 13 bases between the two ends. The CDR3 nucleotides read TGTGCCAGCAGCCAAGTGAGACTGCCGATAAACATTCAGTACTTC. It translates to CASSQVRLPINIQYF.

The chain recombines TRBV5-1 with TRBJ2-7; TRBD1 might be the D (6 bases). CDR3 length: 14 amino acids. The germline V and J ends were trimmed by 4 bases and 2 bases, with 13 bases remaining between them. Germline values: CDR1 SGHRS, CDR2 YFSETQ. The DNA of the CDR3 is TGCGCCAGCAGCCAACAGGGATTCACCTACGAGCAGTACTTC. This encodes CASSQQGFTYEQYF.

The gene calls are TRBV5-4 and TRBJ2-3, with 11 nucleotides matching TRBD2. V dropped 1 base and J dropped 3; count of bases not matched to a gene: 7. The CDR3 totals 17 residues. From germline, CDR1 is SGHNT and CDR2 YYREEE (reference sequence). The CDR3 here is CASSLYSGGAKTDTQYF. The CDR3 DNA follows: TGTGCCAGCAGCTTGTATAGCGGGGGGGCTAAAACAGATACGCAGTATTTT.

The chain joins TRBV4-2 to TRBJ2-7; 8 bases fit TRBD1. The CDR3 extends over 17 amino acids. The trim removed 1 base at V and 5 bases at J, leaving 13 bases unmatched. Germline V lookup: CDR1 LGHNA, CDR2 YNFKEQ. The CDR3 protein is CASSQVTLDRDRNEQYF. The CDR3 DNA is TGTGCCAGCAGCCAAGTAACCTTAGACAGGGACAGGAACGAGCAGTACTTC.

The V and J genes are TRBV21-1 and TRBJ1-3. TRBV21-1 is marked as a pseudogene. The CDR3 totals 16 residues. CDR3: CASSKSLGVSRNTIYF. The CDR3 DNA is TGTGCCAGCAGCAAAAGTCTCGGAGTTAGTCGAAACACCATATATTTT.

V usage is TRBV4-3 and J usage is TRBJ1-5; D unclear. Per the germline V gene, CDR1 is LGHNA and CDR2 is YSLEER. The CDR3 consists of 14 residues. V shed 0 bases and J shed 6 bases, with 9 bases lying between them. The chain's CDR3 is CASSQEGSGQPQHF. The CDR3 DNA is TGCGCCAGCAGCCAAGAAGGTTCGGGTCAGCCCCAGCATTTT.

This sequence joins TRBV7-9 and TRBJ2-1, with 8 bases lining up with TRBD2. CDR1 SEHNR and CDR2 FQNEAQ come from the germline V gene (reference sequence). This CDR3 contains 16 residues. The junction had 9 bases not matched to a gene; V was cut back by 1 base and J by 7 bases. The DNA for the CDR3 is TGTGCCAGCAGCTTAGTTGGCCGCGGGGGGCGGAATGAGCAGTTCTTC. This sequence encodes CASSLVGRGGRNEQFF.

CDR3 DNA: TGTGCCAGCAGCAAAGCGGGGGGCGGAGCGCTCGAGCAGTACTTC. Translating gives CASSKAGGGALEQYF. The rearrangement uses TRBV11-1 and TRBJ2-7; 9 bases are a match to TRBD2. Germline CDR1 is SGHAT and CDR2 is FQDESV (reference sequence). This CDR3 is 15 amino acids long. The junction had 11 bases not matched to a gene; V was cut back by 5 bases and J by 6 bases.

This clone was seen a few times. This chain links TRBV5-1 with TRBJ1-2; 7 nucleotides align to TRBD1. Looked up from germline, CDR1 is SGHRS and CDR2 is YFSETQ. V lost 0 bases to trimming and J lost 2 bases; unmatched junction nucleotides: 10. The CDR3 is 17 amino acids. The CDR3 sequence is CASSLALRTGENYGYTF. The DNA for the CDR3 is TGCGCCAGCAGCTTGGCCCTACGGACAGGCGAAAACTATGGCTACACCTTC.

The chain couples TRBV9 to TRBJ2-1, with TRBD2 matching over 7 bases. Germline V gene sequence: CDR1 SGDLS, CDR2 YYNGEE. The CDR3 is made up of 15 amino acids. After removal of 4 bases from V and 1 base from J, the junction contained 5 bases not matched to a gene. CDR3 DNA: TGTGCCAGCAGCAAGATCGGGGGGTCCTACAATGAGCAGTTCTTC. Residues: CASSKIGGSYNEQFF.

This rearrangement joins TRBV7-2 to TRBJ2-3, with 9 bases that match TRBD2. V lost 7 bases, J lost 11 bases, and 10 bases stayed unmatched. From germline, CDR1 is SGHTA and CDR2 FQGNSA. The CDR3 has 13 amino acids. In DNA form, the CDR3 reads TGTGCCAGCAAAATTAGCGGGGGCCCCAGGCAGTATTTT. It codes for CASKISGGPRQYF.